The TCR beta chain described here comes from a study of T cell repertoires in cytomegalovirus infection. Study at large: Carrying CMV and the relevant HLA type showed in public TCR beta signatures.

The CDR3 covers 14 residues. Germline lookup yields CDR1 LNHNV and CDR2 YYDKDF (reference sequence). V lost 3 bases and J lost 2, with 10 bases in between. This clonotype was seen only once. The antigen remains unidentified. TCRdb passed the reads through MiXCR, listing each CDR3 protein once. Seen here are about 490,000 distinct CDR3 sequences, 16% observed once, and the top ten hold 20% to 30%. Notes on the study in general: People with CMV and the relevant HLA were identified by cumulative public TCR beta family frequency. Dominating the ex vivo response were HLA-C-restricted CMV-specific TCR beta clonotypes.

The V and J genes are TRBV15 and TRBJ1-1; no clear D. Sequenced sample: CD8+ T cells from PBMCs. This TCR was sampled from a human donor in good health (CMV status not recorded). Some clones in this sample may be carry-over from other donors' samples. CDR3 in amino acids: CATSSPGINTEAFF. The CDR3 DNA reads TGTGCCACCAGCAGTCCGGGGATTAACACTGAAGCTTTCTTT.